The 7 T cell receptor beta chains given below trace back to one sample, sequenced in a study of T cell changes during pregnancy in multiple sclerosis. Here immunoSEQ multiplex PCR was the method, and the copy in TCRdb shows in-frame clones only, minus some. The table lists approximately 40,000 clones, 75% to 95% of them singletons. Sequenced here: CD8+ T cells from peripheral blood mononuclear cells, sampled after pregnancy. The receptors shown here come from a female donor with multiple sclerosis, enrolled in a pregnancy study.

The rearrangement joins TRBV7-8 to TRBJ1-2; D unresolved. This CDR3 comprises 14 residues. V was cut by 5 bases and J by 4 bases, with 14 bases left in between. CDR1 is SGHVS, CDR2 FQNEAQ, per germline. The CDR3 DNA is TGTGCCAGCAGCCTCCGCGGGAGGCCCTATGGCTACACCTTC. This codes for CASSLRGRPYGYTF.

The J gene is TRBJ2-1, the V gene TRBV28; D might be TRBD1 (6 bases). The CDR3 sequence is 13 residues long. The germline V and J ends were trimmed by 7 bases and 1 base, with 8 bases remaining between them. Germline V CDR1 and CDR2: MDHEN, SYDVKM. CDR3 amino acids: CASMGASYNEQFF. The CDR3, as DNA: TGTGCCAGCATGGGGGCGTCCTACAATGAGCAGTTCTTC.

The CDR3 protein is CASSLGGQGEQYF. The CDR3 region has the DNA TGTGCCAGCAGCTTAGGGGGACAGGGGGAGCAGTACTTC. The genes are TRBV7-9 and TRBJ2-7; TRBD1 aligns across 10 bases. Germline assignment: CDR1 SEHNR and CDR2 FQNEAQ (reference sequence). Losses at the gene ends were 1 base for V and 7 bases for J; bases not matched to a gene: 1. This CDR3 spans 13 amino acids.

The chain employs TRBV5-6 and TRBJ2-5; D is possibly TRBD1 (6 bases). V lost 2 bases and J 4 bases, leaving 18 bases between the germline ends. The CDR3 covers 16 residues. Germline V gene data show CDR1 as SGHDT and CDR2 as YYEEEE. The CDR3 nucleotides read TGTGCCAGCAGCTTAGGGAAGACAGGCGTAGGAGAGACCCAGTACTTC. It is translated as CASSLGKTGVGETQYF.

This clone was seen a handful of times. The chain links TRBV9 to TRBJ1-2; 9 positions agree with TRBD1. V lost 4 bases, J lost 3 bases, and 4 bases stayed unmatched. Germline CDR1 is SGDLS and CDR2 is YYNGEE. This CDR3 spans 14 amino acids. The CDR3 sequence is CASSTRDRDYGYTF. The CDR3, as DNA: TGTGCCAGCAGCACCCGGGACAGGGACTATGGCTACACCTTC.

This chain connects TRBV9 to TRBJ1-4; TRBD1 is a possible D gene (5 bases). Germline loops: CDR1 SGDLS, CDR2 YYNGEE. CDR3 length: 16 amino acids. Trimming stripped 0 bases from V and 5 bases from J, with 14 bases between. CDR3 bases: TGTGCCAGCAGCGTAGCTGGGGAGGGGCTGAATGAAAAACTGTTTTTT. This encodes CASSVAGEGLNEKLFF.

This clone occurred once. V and J are TRBV5-6 and TRBJ2-1; 9 nucleotides agree with TRBD2. The germline CDR1 and CDR2 sequences are SGHDT and YYEEEE. The CDR3 extends over 17 amino acids. V gave up 0 bases and J gave up 4 bases; unmatched junction bases: 8. The CDR3 loop is CASSLGTTSGDYNEQFF. In DNA, the CDR3 is TGTGCCAGCAGCTTGGGGACGACTAGCGGTGATTACAATGAGCAGTTCTTC.